This is a list of T cell receptor beta chains from one sample in a study of control samples from healthy donors and cancer patients. The data were produced by immunoSEQ multiplex PCR, yet TCRdb's version contains in-frame clones alone and is incomplete. The sample lists about 68,000 clones, 83% occurring once. Specimen: blood. The receptors were sampled from a man aged 60 to 75 in good health. Both conserved end residues are part of each CDR3. D genes are given only for firm matches. Expanded clones get a size class; other rows say once, few or many, or leave the size out.

>TRBV29-1|TRBJ2-3|NA|NA
TGCAGCGTTCGAAGGGGGGGCACGGATACGCAGTATTTT
CSVRRGGTDTQYF
>TRBV7-9|TRBJ2-7|NA|NA
TGTGCCAGCAGCTTGAGCGGCTCCCTAGAGCAGTACTTC
CASSLSGSLEQYF
>TRBV27|TRBJ1-4|NA|once
TGTGCCAGCAGTCCCCCCTGGGCTCGAAATGAAAAACTGTTTTTT
CASSPPWARNEKLFF
>TRBV9|TRBJ1-3|NA|once
TGTGCCAGCAGCGCCACCTACTCTGGAAACACCATATATTTT
CASSATYSGNTIYF
>TRBV5-4|TRBJ2-1|TRBD2|once
TGTGCCAGCAGCTTGGCCGGCGGGGGGTTTGACCTCAATGAGCAATTCTTC
CASSLAGGGFDLNEQFF
>TRBV7-8|TRBJ2-6|NA|NA
TGTGCCAGCAGCTTAGTAGGGGGCTCTGGGGCCAACGTCCTGACTTTC
CASSLVGGSGANVLTF
>TRBV4-2|TRBJ2-3|TRBD2|NA
TGTGCCAGCAGCCAAGAGAGGGACCTAGCGGATACTAGCACAGATACGCAGTATTTT
CASSQERDLADTSTDTQYF
>TRBV7-2|TRBJ2-7|NA|NA
TGTGCCAGCAGTCTCAGCTCCTACGAGCAGTACTTC
CASSLSSYEQYF
>TRBV27|TRBJ2-4|NA|NA
TGTGCCAGCAGTTCCAAAGGGGACCTATGGGACATTCAGTACTTC
CASSSKGDLWDIQYF
>TRBV30|TRBJ2-5|NA|few
TGTGCCTGGAGTGTACCGAACCAACAAGAGACCCAGTACTTC
CAWSVPNQQETQYF
>TRBV18|TRBJ2-7|TRBD1|once
TGTGCCAGCTCACCTGGGACAGGGTACGAGCAGTACTTC
CASSPGTGYEQYF
>TRBV6-5|TRBJ2-7|TRBD2|few
TGTGCCAGCATGCGAGCGGGAGGGCGGGGGGAGCAGTACTTC
CASMRAGGRGEQYF
>TRBV20-1|TRBJ1-4|NA|once
TGCAGTGCTAGTCAGATGGCAACTAATGAAAAACTGTTTTTT
CSASQMATNEKLFF
>TRBV6-2/TRBV6-3|TRBJ1-1|TRBD1|NA
TGTGCCAGCAGTTACAACGCGATGGGACAGGGATTCACTGAAGCTTTCTTT
CASSYNAMGQGFTEAFF
>TRBV30|TRBJ1-4|NA|NA
TGTGCCTGGAGTGCCCAGGCCAATGAAAAACTGTTTTTT
CAWSAQANEKLFF
>TRBV5-1|TRBJ1-2|TRBD1|NA
TGCGCCAGCAGCCTATTCGGGACAGGGTTCGATGGCTACACCTTC
CASSLFGTGFDGYTF
>TRBV7-2|TRBJ1-5|TRBD1|NA
TGTGCCAGCAGCTTAGGACAGGGAATGGTTCAGCCCCAGCATTTT
CASSLGQGMVQPQHF
>TRBV4-3|TRBJ2-5|TRBD2|NA
TGCGCCAGCAGCCAAGAATATCTGCTAGCGGGAGAAGGGCAAGAGACCCAGTACTTC
CASSQEYLLAGEGQETQYF
>TRBV9|TRBJ2-3|TRBD2|NA
TGTGCCAGCAGCGTAGGGCCTAGCGGAACTAGCACAGATACGCAGTATTTT
CASSVGPSGTSTDTQYF
>TRBV6-6|TRBJ2-7|TRBD2|NA
TGTGCCAGCAGTTCTAGCGGACACGCACGGTACGAGCAGTACTTC
CASSSSGHARYEQYF
>TRBV27|TRBJ1-6|NA|once
TGTGCCAGCAGTTGGGAGGCAGGGAGGAATTCACCCCTCCACTTT
CASSWEAGRNSPLHF
>TRBV27|TRBJ2-1|TRBD2|NA
TGTGCCAGCAGTTTCGACCTACTAGCGGGAGTAGGCAATGAGCAGTTCTTC
CASSFDLLAGVGNEQFF
>TRBV3-1/TRBV3-2|TRBJ2-7|TRBD1|NA
TGTGCCAGCAGCCCCTCTTGGACAGGGGAGTACGAGCAGTACTTC
CASSPSWTGEYEQYF
>TRBV6-5|TRBJ1-4|TRBD1|few
TGTGCCAGCAGCACAGGGGCAACTAATGAAAAACTGTTTTTT
CASSTGATNEKLFF
>TRBV7-3|TRBJ2-3|NA|NA
TGTGCCAGCAGCTCTTCGGGGCGGAACACAGATACGCAGTATTTT
CASSSSGRNTDTQYF
>TRBV12-5|TRBJ1-4|NA|NA
TGTGCTAGTGGTTTAATTGACGATCGCGGGGTAAAGAGGCTATCTAATGAAAAACTGTTTTTT
CASGLIDDRGVKRLSNEKLFF
>TRBV7-2|TRBJ2-1|NA|NA
TGTGCCAGCAGCCTCCTAGGGCAATTCAATGAGCAGTTCTTC
CASSLLGQFNEQFF
>TRBV3-1/TRBV3-2|TRBJ2-4|NA|NA
TGTGCCAGCAGCCAAGAGTTGTTGGCGGGGAATGGCAAAAACATTCAGTACTTC
CASSQELLAGNGKNIQYF
>TRBV10-3|TRBJ2-1|NA|NA
TGTGCCATCAGTGAGGGGACTTTACCTTACAATGAGCAGTTCTTC
CAISEGTLPYNEQFF
>TRBV19|TRBJ1-5|NA|NA
TGTGCCAGTACCCCGAGTTGGGGAGTCAATCAGCCCCAGCATTTT
CASTPSWGVNQPQHF
>TRBV30|TRBJ2-7|NA|NA
TGTGCCGGGCAGGGAGAAGCCTACGAGCAGTACTTC
CAGQGEAYEQYF
>TRBV7-9|TRBJ2-1|TRBD1|NA
TGTGCCAGCAGTCACCGGGGACAGGGGGCCGATGAGCAGTTCTTC
CASSHRGQGADEQFF
>TRBV7-2|TRBJ2-2|TRBD2|once
TGTGCCAGCAGCCCCGGAGGTAGCGGGGATTACACCGGGGAGCTGTTTTTT
CASSPGGSGDYTGELFF
>TRBV7-8|TRBJ1-4|NA|NA
TGTGCCAGCAGCTTAGTGCCGGGACACCTTTCTGGGCGGCTAAGAGAAAAACTGTTTTTT
CASSLVPGHLSGRLREKLFF
>TRBV19|TRBJ2-1|NA|NA
TGTGCCAGTAGTATGGGGACAATCTACAGTGAGCAGTTCTTC
CASSMGTIYSEQFF
>TRBV7-9|TRBJ2-7|TRBD1|NA
TGTGCCAGCAGCAACCGGGACAGGGGGCGCAACGAGCAGTACTTC
CASSNRDRGRNEQYF
>TRBV9|TRBJ2-1|NA|NA
TGTGCCAGCAGCCCCAGGAGCTCCTACAATGAGCAGTTCTTC
CASSPRSSYNEQFF
>TRBV29-1|TRBJ2-7|TRBD2|NA
TGCAGCGTCCTCATGGTGCTAGCGGGCACCTACGAGCAGTACTTC
CSVLMVLAGTYEQYF
>TRBV5-1|TRBJ2-1|NA|NA
TGCGCCAGCAGCTTTTACAGGGCCAGCTCCTACAATGAGCAGTTCTTC
CASSFYRASSYNEQFF
>TRBV28|TRBJ1-5|NA|few
TGTGCCAGCAGTTTTTCCGCCGCGGGGGTAAATCAGCCCCAGCATTTT
CASSFSAAGVNQPQHF
>TRBV24-1|TRBJ1-5|NA|NA
TGTGCCACCAGTTGGGGCAATCAGCCCCAGCATTTT
CATSWGNQPQHF
>TRBV7-9|TRBJ1-2|TRBD1|NA
TGTGCCAGCAGTTCGGGACAGGGAGGTTCCTATGGCTACACCTTC
CASSSGQGGSYGYTF
>TRBV9|TRBJ2-5|NA|NA
TGTGCCAGCAGCGTAGAACCCCAAGAGACCCAGTACTTC
CASSVEPQETQYF
>TRBV5-1|TRBJ2-1|TRBD1|NA
TGCGCCAGCAGCAGCACCCGACAGGGCCGGGGCTACAATGAGCAGTTCTTC
CASSSTRQGRGYNEQFF
>TRBV18|TRBJ1-1|NA|NA
TGTGCCAGCTCACGGGACAAGACTGAAGCTTTCTTT
CASSRDKTEAFF